Presented here are 24 T cell receptor beta chains from one specimen sequenced in a study of blood T cell repertoires in COVID-19. Measured with immunoSEQ multiplex PCR; TCRdb has only the in-frame clones, and not every one. The sample lists about 140,000 clones; about 90% were seen once. Sequenced material: peripheral blood. These receptor sequences come from a woman aged 80 or over with acute or convalescent COVID-19.

The chain combines TRBV18 with TRBJ1-2; D gene uncertain. The CDR3 spans 12 residues. Deletions cut 11 bases from V and 2 bases from J, with 12 bases between. Germline-derived CDR1 and CDR2 are KGHSH and LQKENI. The CDR3 sequence: CAGSQANYGYTF. In DNA form, the CDR3 reads TGTGCCGGATCCCAGGCCAACTATGGCTACACCTTC.

The rearrangement links TRBV18 to TRBJ1-1; 9 nucleotides line up with TRBD1. Germline values: CDR1 KGHSH, CDR2 LQKENI. With 3 bases clipped from V and 5 bases from J, the junction kept 4 bases outside the gene matches. The CDR3 consists of 14 residues. The CDR3 spells CASSPGQGLTEAFF. CDR3 coding DNA: TGTGCCAGCTCACCGGGACAGGGATTAACTGAAGCTTTCTTT. Complete variable domain (other parts from reference TRBV18 and TRBJ1-1): NAGVMQNPRHLVRRRGQEARLRCSPMKGHSHVYWYRQLPEEGLKFMVYLQKENIIDESGMPKERFSAEFPKEGPSILRIQQVVRGDSAAYFCASSPGQGLTEAFFGQGTRLTVV.

The rearrangement links TRBV6-5 to TRBJ1-6; TRBD1 is a possible D gene (5 bases). Germline loops: CDR1 MNHEY, CDR2 SVGAGI. The ends were cut back, 5 bases at V and 4 bases at J, with 9 bases in the middle. CDR3 length equals 14 residues. CDR3 residues: CASSTRQYNSPLHF. The CDR3 DNA reads as TGTGCCAGCAGTACCAGACAGTATAATTCACCCCTCCACTTT.

The chain couples TRBV3-1 (or the pseudogene TRBV3-2) to TRBJ1-5; D is uncertain. V was shortened by 0 bases and J by 4 bases, with 4 bases between the two germline ends. CDR1 and CDR2 (germline): LGHDT, YNNKEL (reference sequence). The CDR3 has 13 amino acids. The DNA for the CDR3 is TGTGCCAGCAGCCAAGACTATAATCAGCCCCAGCATTTT. Amino acids: CASSQDYNQPQHF.

This clone was detected only once. V and J are TRBV9 and TRBJ1-1, with D possibly being TRBD1 (6 bases). This CDR3 has 14 residues. Germline CDR1 SGDLS, CDR2 YYNGEE. The V and J ends lost 6 bases and 5 bases respectively, with 17 bases between them. CDR3 protein: CASNTGTFGTEAFF. The CDR3, as DNA: TGTGCCAGCAATACAGGGACCTTCGGGACTGAAGCTTTCTTT. The whole variable domain, remainder taken from reference TRBV9 and TRBJ1-1, is DSGVTQTPKHLITATGQRVTLRCSPRSGDLSVYWYQQSLDQGLQFLIQYYNGEERAKGNILERFSAQQFPDLHSELNLSSLELGDSALYFCASNTGTFGTEAFFGQGTRLTVV.

V gene TRBV19 combines with J gene TRBJ1-2; 7 bases agree with TRBD1. Germline lookup yields CDR1 LNHDA and CDR2 SQIVND (reference sequence). V was clipped by 4 bases and J by 7 bases; unmatched bases: 9. The CDR3 runs to 14 residues. CDR3 residues: CASSTRDSLPGYTF. Here the CDR3 DNA reads TGTGCCAGTAGTACCCGGGACAGCCTGCCTGGCTACACCTTC.

The chain uses TRBV6-6 and TRBJ1-3, with unresolved D. In germline, CDR1 is MNHNY, CDR2 SVGAGI (reference sequence). Trimming left V 4 bases short and J 0 bases short, with 7 bases between. This CDR3 comprises 14 residues. CDR3: CASSSGSSGNTIYF. The CDR3 DNA reads as TGTGCCAGCAGTTCGGGTAGCTCTGGAAACACCATATATTTT.

This sequence joins TRBV29-1 and TRBJ1-2, with 7 bases lining up with TRBD1. Trimming cost V 7 bases and J 3 bases; bases outside gene matches: 8. Germline lookup yields CDR1 SQVTM and CDR2 ANQGSEA. This CDR3 region has 13 residues. CDR3 coding DNA: TGCAGCGCCGGACAGGCCGATTACTATGGCTACACCTTC. Translation gives CSAGQADYYGYTF.

To note about this clone: The sample holds other DNA sequences that translate to the same CDR3. J is TRBJ2-3 and V is TRBV3-1 (or the pseudogene TRBV3-2), with D perhaps TRBD2 (7 bases). Germline V CDR1 and CDR2: LGHDT, YNNKEL (reference sequence). The V end lost 2 bases, the J end lost 6 bases, and 9 bases lay between the germline ends. The CDR3 consists of 13 residues. CDR3 residues: CASSQRGGDTQYF. CDR3 DNA: TGTGCCAGCAGCCAAAGGGGGGGCGATACGCAGTATTTT.

The chain joins TRBV14 to TRBJ2-5, with D perhaps matching TRBD2 (5 bases). The length of the CDR3 is 13 residues. V was cut by 1 base and J by 4 bases, with 7 bases left in between. The germline gives CDR1 SGHDN, CDR2 FVKESK. CDR3 in DNA: TGTGCCAGCAGCCAAGTGGGAGCAGAGACCCAGTACTTC. Its protein product is CASSQVGAETQYF.

This CDR3 reads CASSQQGYTGELFF. Written as DNA, the CDR3 is TGTGCCAGCAGTCAACAGGGGTACACCGGGGAGCTGTTTTTT. This rearrangement joins TRBV3-1 (or the pseudogene TRBV3-2) to TRBJ2-2; 7 bases agree with TRBD1. This CDR3 region has 14 residues. V lost 6 bases and J lost 3; bases outside the gene matches: 4. The germline gives CDR1 LGHDT, CDR2 YNNKEL (reference sequence).

The chain uses TRBV4-3 and TRBJ1-1; perhaps TRBD1 as D (5 bases). The CDR3 loop spans 14 amino acids. V was cut by 1 base and J by 4 bases, with 10 bases left in between. Germline V CDR1 and CDR2: LGHNA, YSLEER. The CDR3: CASSQALGGTEAFF. The DNA of the CDR3 is TGCGCCAGCAGCCAAGCCCTGGGGGGCACTGAAGCTTTCTTT.

The chain carries TRBV11-2 and TRBJ2-4, with a possible D match to TRBD2 (6 bases). The CDR3 is 12 amino acids. V lost 5 bases and J lost 4, with 6 bases in between. CDR1 and CDR2 (germline): SGHAT, FQNNGV. The CDR3 reads CASSGTKNIQYF. Here the CDR3 DNA reads TGTGCCAGCAGCGGGACTAAAAACATTCAGTACTTC.

V gene TRBV2 combines with J gene TRBJ1-1; 8 positions agree with TRBD1. J was trimmed by 4 bases and V by 10 bases; bases with no gene match: 8. The CDR3 runs to 13 residues. The V gene's germline CDR1 is SNHLY and CDR2 FYNNEI. The DNA of the CDR3 is TGTGCCACCCAGGGGGCCAGTGGCACTGAAGCTTTCTTT. Translation: CATQGASGTEAFF.

This chain connects TRBV9 to TRBJ1-1, with a possible D match to TRBD1 (5 bases). This CDR3 is 14 amino acids long. Trimming cost V 4 bases and J 4 bases, with 14 bases left between them. Germline loops: CDR1 SGDLS, CDR2 YYNGEE. CDR3 sequence reads: CASSPAGQSTEAFF. The CDR3 DNA sequence: TGTGCCAGCAGCCCCGCGGGGCAGAGCACTGAAGCTTTCTTT.

This clone appeared a single time. The rearrangement joins TRBV7-8 to TRBJ1-5; D may be TRBD1 (5 bases). The CDR3 has 13 amino acids. CDR1 SGHVS and CDR2 FQNEAQ come from the germline V gene. Trimming took 7 bases from V and 5 from J, leaving 12 bases between them. The CDR3 nucleotides are TGTGCCAGCACCCAGGGATGGGATCAGCCCCAGCATTTT. Its protein is CASTQGWDQPQHF.

The V gene is TRBV18, the J gene TRBJ1-1, with D possibly being TRBD1 (5 bases). Germline assignment: CDR1 KGHSH and CDR2 LQKENI. The CDR3 has 13 amino acids. Trimming stripped 2 bases from V and 1 base from J, with 5 bases between. The chain's CDR3 is CASSPGQNTEAFF. DNA of the CDR3: TGTGCCAGCTCACCAGGACAGAACACTGAAGCTTTCTTT.

V and J are TRBV9 and TRBJ1-6, with 7 nucleotides matching TRBD1. V gave up 3 bases and J gave up 0 bases; unmatched junction bases: 6. This CDR3 has 17 amino acids. The germline gives CDR1 SGDLS, CDR2 YYNGEE. The CDR3 DNA reads as TGTGCCAGCAGCGCCAAGACAGGGAGCTCCTATAATTCACCCCTCCACTTT. This codes for CASSAKTGSSYNSPLHF.

The chain recombines TRBV4-1 with TRBJ1-2, with a weak D call TRBD1 (6 bases). The germline V gene encodes CDR1 MGHRA and CDR2 YSYEKL. The CDR3 extends over 17 amino acids. Trimming shortened V by 3 bases and J by 2 bases, and 19 bases separated the two germline ends. Written as DNA, the CDR3 is TGCGCCAGCAGCCACGTCCGGGACACCGGGAAGAACTATGGCTACACCTTC. Protein: CASSHVRDTGKNYGYTF.

This clone has just one count. The chain is built from TRBV5-1 and TRBJ2-2, with 8 bases lining up with TRBD1. The V gene end was trimmed by 4 bases and the J gene end by 5 bases; junction bases not matched to a gene: 7. The CDR3 is made up of 15 amino acids. Germline V lookup: CDR1 SGHRS, CDR2 YFSETQ. The CDR3 sequence: CASSPQGAGTGELFF. For the CDR3, the DNA is TGCGCCAGCAGCCCCCAGGGGGCAGGGACCGGGGAGCTGTTTTTT.

This clone showed up just once. The rearrangement uses TRBV12-3 or TRBV12-4 and TRBJ1-1; a weak D match, TRBD1 (5 bases). CDR3 size: 12 residues. The V and J ends lost 11 bases and 5 bases respectively, with 15 bases between them. CDR3 sequence (DNA): TGTGCCGCCAGGAGGGAGGGGACTGAAGCTTTCTTT. This codes for CAARREGTEAFF.

Concerning this clone itself: The same CDR3 also results from other DNA sequences found in this sample. The chain combines TRBV4-1 with TRBJ1-1; TRBD1 matches 7 bases. Germline lookup yields CDR1 MGHRA and CDR2 YSYEKL. The CDR3 is 15 amino acids. J lost 0 bases, V lost 1 base, and 2 bases had no gene match. The CDR3 loop is CASSQGQGMNTEAFF. The CDR3 nucleotides read TGCGCCAGCAGCCAAGGACAGGGAATGAACACTGAAGCTTTCTTT.

The chain recombines TRBV5-6 with TRBJ1-2; D not resolved. CDR3 length equals 14 residues. Trimming removed 1 base from V and 4 bases from J, with 11 bases in between. The germline CDR1 and CDR2 sequences are SGHDT and YYEEEE. The CDR3 coding sequence is TGTGCCAGCAGCTTGATTTCGTACTCCTATGGCTACACCTTC. The encoded protein is CASSLISYSYGYTF.

This sequence joins TRBV19 and TRBJ1-5, with no clear D. The germline CDR1 and CDR2 sequences are LNHDA and SQIVND (reference sequence). Trimming took 10 bases from V and 0 from J, leaving 10 bases between them. The CDR3 loop spans 13 amino acids. CDR3 nucleotides: TGTGCCACCTCTTGGGCTAGCAATCAGCCCCAGCATTTT. This codes for CATSWASNQPQHF.